This T cell receptor beta chain was captured in a study of T-cell reconstitution after alpha-beta-depleted transplantation in children. V was clipped by 5 bases and J by 0 bases, with 20 bases between them. This CDR3 is 19 amino acids long. This clonotype was found a few times. Library preparation (for TCRbeta) was performed with unique molecular identifiers. TCRdb reprocessed the PCR reads via MiXCR and lists one record per CDR3 protein. Of 670,000 or so distinct CDR3 sequences in the sample, about an eighth were seen once. This material consisted of PBMCs, taken before TCRalphabeta/CD19-depleted stem cell transplant. The receptor's source is a girl aged 2 to 9 with congenital amegakaryocytic thrombocytopenia, due to receive a stem cell transplant. The chain joins TRBV12-3 or TRBV12-4 to TRBJ2-6; TRBD2 might be the D (6 bases). Here the CDR3 DNA reads TGTGCCAGCAGTCTACGGGCATCTAGCGCCCGCTCTGGGGCCAACGTCCTGACTTTC. Its protein product is CASSLRASSARSGANVLTF.